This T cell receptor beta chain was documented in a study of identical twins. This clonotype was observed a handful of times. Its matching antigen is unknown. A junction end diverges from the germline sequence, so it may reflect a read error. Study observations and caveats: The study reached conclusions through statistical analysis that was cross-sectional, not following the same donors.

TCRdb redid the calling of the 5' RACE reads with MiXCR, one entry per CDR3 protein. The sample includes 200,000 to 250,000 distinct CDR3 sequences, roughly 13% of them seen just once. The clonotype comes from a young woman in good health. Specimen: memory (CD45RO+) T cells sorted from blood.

CDR3 protein: CASSRDGAEVFF. CDR3 coding DNA: TGTGCCAGCAGCAGGGACGGAGCTGAAGTTTTCTTT. The V gene is TRBV11-3, the J gene TRBJ1-1, with a weak D call TRBD1 (5 bases). This CDR3 has 12 residues. Per the germline V gene, CDR1 is SGHNT and CDR2 is YENEEA.